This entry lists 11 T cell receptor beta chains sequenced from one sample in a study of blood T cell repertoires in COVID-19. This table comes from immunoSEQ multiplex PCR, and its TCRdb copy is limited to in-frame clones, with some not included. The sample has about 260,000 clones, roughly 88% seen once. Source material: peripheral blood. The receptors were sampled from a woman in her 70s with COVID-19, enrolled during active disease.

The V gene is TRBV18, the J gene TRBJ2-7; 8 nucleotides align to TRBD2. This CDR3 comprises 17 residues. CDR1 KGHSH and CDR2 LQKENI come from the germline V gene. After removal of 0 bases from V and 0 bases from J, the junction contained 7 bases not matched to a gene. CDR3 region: CASSPPSGGPSSYEQYF. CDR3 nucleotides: TGTGCCAGCTCACCACCCAGCGGGGGACCTAGCTCCTACGAGCAGTACTTC. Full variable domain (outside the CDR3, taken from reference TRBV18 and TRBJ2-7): NAGVMQNPRHLVRRRGQEARLRCSPMKGHSHVYWYRQLPEEGLKFMVYLQKENIIDESGMPKERFSAEFPKEGPSILRIQQVVRGDSAAYFCASSPPSGGPSSYEQYFGPGTRLTVT.

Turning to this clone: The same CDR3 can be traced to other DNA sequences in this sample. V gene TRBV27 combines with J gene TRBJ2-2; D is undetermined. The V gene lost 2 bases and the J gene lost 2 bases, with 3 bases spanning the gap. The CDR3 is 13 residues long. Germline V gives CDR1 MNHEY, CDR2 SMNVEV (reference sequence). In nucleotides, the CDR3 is TGTGCCAGCAGTTTACTTAACACCGGGGAGCTGTTTTTT. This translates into CASSLLNTGELFF.

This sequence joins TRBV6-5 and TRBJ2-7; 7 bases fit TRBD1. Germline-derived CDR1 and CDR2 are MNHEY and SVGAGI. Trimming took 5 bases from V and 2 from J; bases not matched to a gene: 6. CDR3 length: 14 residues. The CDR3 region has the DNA TGTGCCAGCAGTCGAGGGACAGCTACCTACGAGCAGTACTTC. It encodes CASSRGTATYEQYF.

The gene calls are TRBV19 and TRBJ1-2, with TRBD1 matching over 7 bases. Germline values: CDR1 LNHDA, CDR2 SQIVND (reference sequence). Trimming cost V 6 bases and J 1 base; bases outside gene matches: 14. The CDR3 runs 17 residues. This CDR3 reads CASRTDRQGYHNYGYTF. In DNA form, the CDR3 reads TGTGCCAGTAGAACAGACCGACAGGGCTATCATAACTATGGCTACACCTTC.

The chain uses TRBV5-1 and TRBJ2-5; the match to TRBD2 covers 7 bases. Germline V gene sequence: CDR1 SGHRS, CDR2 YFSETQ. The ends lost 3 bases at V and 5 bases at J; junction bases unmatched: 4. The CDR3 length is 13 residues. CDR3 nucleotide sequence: TGCGCCAGCAGCTCGGGGGGTGTGGAGACCCAGTACTTC. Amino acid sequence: CASSSGGVETQYF.

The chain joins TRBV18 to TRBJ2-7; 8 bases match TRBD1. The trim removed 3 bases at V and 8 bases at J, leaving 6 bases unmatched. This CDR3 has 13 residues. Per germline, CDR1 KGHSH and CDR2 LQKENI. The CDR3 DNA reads TGTGCCAGCTCACCCGAAACAGGGGGGAAGCAGTACTTC. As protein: CASSPETGGKQYF.

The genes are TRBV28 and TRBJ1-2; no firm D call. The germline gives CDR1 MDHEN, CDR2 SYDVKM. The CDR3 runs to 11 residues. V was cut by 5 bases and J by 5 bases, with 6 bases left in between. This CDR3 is CASSGSYGYTF. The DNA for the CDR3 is TGTGCCAGCAGTGGTAGTTATGGCTACACCTTC.

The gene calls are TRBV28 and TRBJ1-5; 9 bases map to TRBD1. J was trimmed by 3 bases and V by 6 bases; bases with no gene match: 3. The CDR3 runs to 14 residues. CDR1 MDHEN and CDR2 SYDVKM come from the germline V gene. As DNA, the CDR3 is TGTGCCAGCAGGGGACAGGGTTACAATCAGCCCCAGCATTTT. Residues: CASRGQGYNQPQHF.

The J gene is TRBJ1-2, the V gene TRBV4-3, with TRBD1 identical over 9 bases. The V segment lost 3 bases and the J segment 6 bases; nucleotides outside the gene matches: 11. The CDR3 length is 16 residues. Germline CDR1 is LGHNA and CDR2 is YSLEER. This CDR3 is CASSHNQQGASDGYTF. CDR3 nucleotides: TGCGCCAGCAGCCACAACCAACAGGGGGCTTCGGATGGCTACACCTTC.

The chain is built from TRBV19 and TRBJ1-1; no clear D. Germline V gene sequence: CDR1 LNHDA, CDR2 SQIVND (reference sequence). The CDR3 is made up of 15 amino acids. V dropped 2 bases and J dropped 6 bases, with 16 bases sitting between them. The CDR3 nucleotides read TGTGCCAGTAGTATAAGTTTCTCAGTCTTATCTGAAGCTTTCTTT. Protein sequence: CASSISFSVLSEAFF. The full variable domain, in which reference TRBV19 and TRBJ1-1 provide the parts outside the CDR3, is DGGITQSPKYLFRKEGQNVTLSCEQNLNHDAMYWYRQDPGQGLRLIYYSQIVNDFQKGDIAEGYSVSREKKESFPLTVTSAQKNPTAFYLCASSISFSVLSEAFFGQGTRLTVV.

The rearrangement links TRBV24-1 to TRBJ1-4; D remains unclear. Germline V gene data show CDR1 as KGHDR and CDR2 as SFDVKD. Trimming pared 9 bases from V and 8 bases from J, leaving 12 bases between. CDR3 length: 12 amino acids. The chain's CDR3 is CATPGMREKLFF. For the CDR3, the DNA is TGTGCCACCCCCGGGATGCGCGAAAAACTGTTTTTT.